The subject of this entry is one TCR beta chain. Its antigen is not identified. CD45RO-negative CD8 cells positively selected for CCR7 made up the naive population, which excluded terminally differentiated effector memory CD45RA+ cells. Caucasian adults residing in Nashville, Tennessee made up all the donors. Data came from immunoSEQ multiplex PCR; TCRdb stores just in-frame clones and leaves some out. This sample carries hundreds of thousands of clones, 90% to 98% of them seen once, and the ten largest clones take less than 0.25%. This sample stems from a study of shared clonotypes between healthy human individuals. CDR1 and CDR2 from the germline V gene are MDHEN and SYDVKM. The CDR3 loop spans 18 amino acids. After removal of 3 bases from V and 0 bases from J, the junction contained 11 bases not matched to a gene. Study conclusions and caveats: An anticipated effect of sequencing depth on clonotype sharing among donors was recognized. When compared with the clonotypes that were shared by all four sorted-subset donors, the non-shared clonotypes turned out to have lower generation probabilities. Shared clonotypes: about 4.6% naive CD4, around 4% naive CD8, over 2% memory CD4, 0.4% memory CD8.

The origin of this receptor is a man aged 30 to 39 in good health. The J gene is TRBJ1-5, the V gene TRBV28; TRBD1 aligns across 7 bases. Sequenced input: naive CD8+ T cells sorted from blood. The CDR3 coding sequence is TGTGCCAGCAGTTTTTCCCGGGACAGAAGTCTTAGCAATCAGCCCCAGCATTTT. Encoded protein: CASSFSRDRSLSNQPQHF.